One and the same sample provided the 9 T cell receptor beta chains below, sequenced in a study of glioma-infiltrating T cells after dendritic cell vaccination (TCRdb year 2016). The library was built by means of the immunoSEQ multiplex PCR assay. TCRdb mirrors the immuneACCESS table, restricted to in-frame sequences. Some clones are absent from its copies; in checked studies, under half trace to an unresolved V gene, and the reason for the others is unknown. For this sample there are about 90,000 clones; more than 75% appear just once. Around 3.2% of the sample lies in the top ten. The sample in question was blood, obtained before dendritic cell vaccination. The receptors stem from a human donor with glioblastoma.

The rearrangement links TRBV5-4 to TRBJ2-1, with 8 bases lining up with TRBD2. Trimming cost V 2 bases and J 0 bases; bases outside gene matches: 4. Looked up from germline, CDR1 is SGHNT and CDR2 is YYREEE (reference sequence). The CDR3 runs 16 residues. The CDR3: CASSFGGGSSYNEQFF. DNA of the CDR3: TGTGCCAGCAGCTTTGGCGGGGGGAGCTCCTACAATGAGCAGTTCTTC.

V gene TRBV19 combines with J gene TRBJ1-5; 8 bases line up with TRBD1. This CDR3 has 15 amino acids. V was clipped by 6 bases and J by 4 bases; unmatched bases: 8. Germline V lookup: CDR1 LNHDA, CDR2 SQIVND (reference sequence). CDR3 protein: CASSPDRVGNQPQHF. The CDR3, as DNA: TGTGCCAGTAGCCCGGACAGGGTGGGGAATCAGCCCCAGCATTTT.

This rearrangement joins TRBV6-5 to TRBJ2-1, with D uncertain. The germline V and J ends were trimmed by 0 bases and 8 bases, with 8 bases remaining between them. The CDR3 length is 13 residues. From germline, CDR1 is MNHEY and CDR2 SVGAGI. CDR3 sequence: CASSYSGRDEQFF. CDR3 sequence (DNA): TGTGCCAGCAGTTACTCCGGCCGGGATGAGCAGTTCTTC.

V is TRBV7-2 and J is TRBJ2-1; the match to TRBD2 covers 9 bases. The J segment lost 10 bases and the V segment lost 2 bases, leaving 9 bases of the junction unmatched. The germline V gene encodes CDR1 SGHTA and CDR2 FQGNSA. This CDR3 is built from 15 residues. Here the CDR3 reads CASSLFGLAMVEQFF. CDR3 sequence (DNA): TGTGCCAGCAGCTTATTTGGACTAGCGATGGTGGAGCAGTTCTTC. The full variable domain, completed using reference TRBV7-2 and TRBJ2-1, is GAGVSQSPSNKVTEKGKDVELRCDPISGHTALYWYRQSLGQGLEFLIYFQGNSAPDKSGLPSDRFSAERTGGSVSTLTIQRTQQEDSAVYLCASSLFGLAMVEQFFGPGTRLTVL.

The rearrangement uses TRBV5-4 and TRBJ2-7, with 9 bases that match TRBD1. The CDR3 covers 15 residues. CDR1 and CDR2 (germline): SGHNT, YYREEE (reference sequence). The V and J ends lost 5 bases and 2 bases, in that order; junction bases with no gene match: 8. As DNA, the CDR3 is TGTGCCAGCAGATCACCGGGACAGGGACCCTACGAGCAGTACTTC. Amino acids: CASRSPGQGPYEQYF.

V is TRBV7-8 and J is TRBJ1-5; 7 bases are a match to TRBD1. The CDR3 runs 16 residues. J gave up 3 bases and V 8 bases, and 13 bases lay outside the gene matches. Germline values: CDR1 SGHVS, CDR2 FQNEAQ. Here the CDR3 DNA reads TGTGCCAGCGCAAGACAGGGAAATCGGAACAATCAGCCCCAGCATTTT. This sequence encodes CASARQGNRNNQPQHF.

This clone was recorded once. The chain recombines TRBV29-1 with TRBJ1-1; D is perhaps TRBD1 (5 bases). Germline V gene data show CDR1 as SQVTM and CDR2 as ANQGSEA. The length of the CDR3 is 13 residues. Deletions cut 3 bases from V and 4 bases from J, with 12 bases between. The CDR3 nucleotides are TGCAGCGTTGATTCGGGGGGGGGCACTGAAGCTTTCTTT. It codes for CSVDSGGGTEAFF.

The chain combines TRBV6-5 with TRBJ2-3; no clear D gene. This CDR3 is built from 13 residues. Germline V gene sequence: CDR1 MNHEY, CDR2 SVGAGI. V was trimmed by 7 bases and J by 1 base, leaving 9 bases between them. CDR3 in amino acids: CASTPTGTDTQYF. CDR3 coding DNA: TGTGCCAGCACCCCCACTGGCACAGATACGCAGTATTTT.

The rearrangement links TRBV7-6 to TRBJ2-7; perhaps TRBD1 as D (6 bases). CDR3 length: 13 residues. Trimming shortened V by 1 base and J by 6 bases, and 10 bases separated the two germline ends. Germline lookup yields CDR1 SGHVS and CDR2 FNYEAQ. The chain's CDR3 is CASSLEQGSEQYF. Here the CDR3 DNA reads TGTGCCAGCAGCTTAGAACAGGGTAGCGAGCAGTACTTC.